This T cell receptor (beta chain) was identified during a study of shared clonotypes between healthy human individuals. The table came from immunoSEQ multiplex PCR; TCRdb's copy has only in-frame clones and leaves some out. The table has under 650,000 clones, 90% to 96% seen once; the top ten hold under 0.06%. V lost 6 bases and J 0 bases, leaving 10 bases between the germline ends. Germline V gives CDR1 LNHDA, CDR2 SQIVND (reference sequence). The CDR3 contains 14 residues. The chain couples TRBV19 to TRBJ2-3; D is unclear. The source material was naive CD4+ T cells sorted from blood. Subset in this sample: CD45RA+ positively selected. The TCR comes from a young woman in good health. In DNA, the CDR3 is TGTGCCAGTAGGGGTAGTGCCAGCACAGATACGCAGTATTTT. It translates to CASRGSASTDTQYF.